One and the same sample provided the 17 T cell receptor beta chains below, sequenced in a study of blood T cell repertoires in COVID-19. TCRdb keeps only in-frame clones here, not all; method: immunoSEQ multiplex PCR. This sample has 160,000 or so clones; approximately 86% occur once, and the top ten carry 1.6%. The sample was peripheral blood. Receptors originate from a woman between 45 and 65 years old with acute or convalescent COVID-19.

The chain couples TRBV5-1 to TRBJ2-3; D is ambiguous. Per the germline V gene, CDR1 is SGHRS and CDR2 is YFSETQ. The CDR3 length is 15 residues. V lost 0 bases to trimming and J lost 2 bases, with 10 bases between them. The CDR3 sequence is CASSLVGDYTDTQYF. In DNA, the CDR3 is TGCGCCAGCAGCTTGGTGGGCGATTACACAGATACGCAGTATTTT.

This clone appeared a few times. CDR3 residues: CAISTGQGYDEQYF. DNA for the CDR3: TGTGCCATCAGTACCGGACAGGGCTACGACGAGCAGTACTTC. This chain uses TRBV10-3 with TRBJ2-7, with 8 bases aligning to TRBD1. V dropped 5 bases and J dropped 5; count of bases not matched to a gene: 8. The length of the CDR3 is 14 residues. The germline V gene has CDR1 ENHRY and CDR2 SYGVKD.

This clone is a singleton in its sample. The J gene is TRBJ1-1, the V gene TRBV5-6, with 8 bases matching TRBD1. The CDR3 contains 15 residues. J gave up 8 bases and V 4 bases, and 13 bases lay outside the gene matches. Germline assignment: CDR1 SGHDT and CDR2 YYEEEE. CDR3 nucleotides: TGTGCCAGCAGCCCGTTCCAGGGGGCTCTCTCGGAAGCTTTCTTT. It is translated as CASSPFQGALSEAFF.

This clone appeared once. V and J are TRBV19 and TRBJ2-2; D gene unclear. V gave up 5 bases and J gave up 2 bases, with 9 bases separating them. CDR3 length: 14 amino acids. CDR1 LNHDA and CDR2 SQIVND come from the germline V gene (reference sequence). The CDR3, as DNA: TGTGCCAGTAGTTTTGCACTTAACACCGGGGAGCTGTTTTTT. It specifies CASSFALNTGELFF. Using reference TRBV19 and TRBJ2-2 for the parts outside the CDR3, the full variable domain is DGGITQSPKYLFRKEGQNVTLSCEQNLNHDAMYWYRQDPGQGLRLIYYSQIVNDFQKGDIAEGYSVSREKKESFPLTVTSAQKNPTAFYLCASSFALNTGELFFGEGSRLTVL.

The J gene is TRBJ2-1, the V gene TRBV15; the D gene is possibly TRBD2 (6 bases). The CDR3 contains 14 residues. V was pared by 1 base and J by 6 bases, with 10 bases between. Germline loops: CDR1 LNHNV, CDR2 YYDKDF (reference sequence). For the CDR3, the DNA is TGTGCCACCAGCAGAGGCGGGACCCTCAATGAGCAGTTCTTC. It yields the protein CATSRGGTLNEQFF.

The chain employs TRBV2 and TRBJ1-5, with 9 bases that match TRBD1. Germline CDR1 SNHLY, CDR2 FYNNEI. The CDR3 has 15 amino acids. J was trimmed by 4 bases and V by 7 bases; bases with no gene match: 8. The CDR3 is CASTPTGGWNQPQHF. The CDR3 DNA sequence: TGTGCCAGCACTCCGACAGGGGGTTGGAATCAGCCCCAGCATTTT.

This sequence joins TRBV10-3 and TRBJ1-1, with TRBD1 matching over 9 bases. The CDR3 runs 13 residues. Germline loops: CDR1 ENHRY, CDR2 SYGVKD. The V segment lost 7 bases and the J segment 4 bases; nucleotides outside the gene matches: 4. The CDR3 nucleotides are TGTGCCATCACAACAGGGGGCAGCACTGAAGCTTTCTTT. It codes for CAITTGGSTEAFF.

This clone came up once. The V call is TRBV5-1, the J call TRBJ2-1; 7 bases fit TRBD2. The CDR3 runs to 16 residues. CDR1 is SGHRS, CDR2 YFSETQ, per germline. Losses at the gene ends were 0 bases for V and 6 bases for J; bases not matched to a gene: 9. DNA of the CDR3: TGCGCCAGCAGCTTGGAATCAGGGAGGGGAGGCAATGAGCAGTTCTTC. Its protein is CASSLESGRGGNEQFF. Supplemented by reference TRBV5-1 and TRBJ2-1, the full variable domain reads KAGVTQTPRYLIKTRGQQVTLSCSPISGHRSVSWYQQTPGQGLQFLFEYFSETQRNKGNFPGRFSGRQFSNSRSEMNVSTLELGDSALYLCASSLESGRGGNEQFFGPGTRLTVL.

This clone has just a few counts. The chain is built from TRBV5-1 and TRBJ1-2; 7 bases are a match to TRBD1. The CDR3 covers 17 residues. Trimming took 0 bases from V and 2 from J; bases not matched to a gene: 10. The V gene's germline CDR1 is SGHRS and CDR2 YFSETQ. This CDR3 reads CASSLERGQRGNYGYTF. In DNA form, the CDR3 reads TGCGCCAGCAGCTTGGAGAGGGGGCAAAGGGGCAACTATGGCTACACCTTC.

This clone was recorded only once. The chain carries TRBV3-1 (or the pseudogene TRBV3-2) and TRBJ1-5, with 7 bases matching TRBD1. The ends lost 2 bases at V and 7 bases at J; junction bases unmatched: 5. In germline, CDR1 is LGHDT, CDR2 YNNKEL (reference sequence). The CDR3 is 14 residues long. In DNA, the CDR3 is TGTGCCAGCAGCCAATCGAGGGGGCTGCAGCCCCAGCATTTT. This gives the protein CASSQSRGLQPQHF.

The chain uses TRBV20-1 and TRBJ2-7, with D possibly matching TRBD2 (5 bases). Trimming pared 6 bases from V and 8 bases from J, leaving 14 bases between. The V gene's germline CDR1 is DFQATT and CDR2 SNEGSKA (reference sequence). This CDR3 is 11 amino acids long. The CDR3 bases are TGCAGTGCCGGGCCCGCGGGCCAGCAGTACTTC. Translated: CSAGPAGQQYF.

The chain recombines TRBV4-3 with TRBJ2-1; no clear D. CDR3 length equals 16 residues. The V gene lost 0 bases and the J gene lost 7 bases, with 16 bases spanning the gap. The germline gives CDR1 LGHNA, CDR2 YSLEER. CDR3 in DNA: TGCGCCAGCAGCCAAGAGGGCAGCCCTCTACAGAATGAGCAGTTCTTC. It specifies CASSQEGSPLQNEQFF.

The V call is TRBV9, the J call TRBJ1-4; a weak D match, TRBD1 (6 bases). Germline V lookup: CDR1 SGDLS, CDR2 YYNGEE. With 3 bases removed from V and 8 bases from J, the gap between germline ends came to 20 bases. CDR3 length: 16 residues. In DNA form, the CDR3 reads TGTGCCAGCAGCGGTAGTTCGGAGGTACAGGGAGAAAAACTGTTTTTT. Translation: CASSGSSEVQGEKLFF.

This clone appeared a few times. The rearrangement joins TRBV30 to TRBJ1-2, with 7 nucleotides matching TRBD1. Unmatched junction bases numbered 0, after V lost 0 bases and J lost 5 bases. Germline CDR1 is GTSNPN and CDR2 is SVGIG (reference sequence). CDR3 length equals 12 residues. The CDR3 loop is CAWSVQGYGYTF. The DNA of the CDR3 is TGTGCCTGGAGTGTACAGGGGTATGGCTACACCTTC.

The chain uses TRBV10-1 and TRBJ1-1; tentatively, D is TRBD1 (6 bases). Germline CDR1 reads WNHNN; CDR2 reads SYGVQD (reference sequence). V was cut by 0 bases and J by 9 bases, with 8 bases left in between. CDR3 length: 12 residues. DNA of the CDR3: TGCGCCAGCAGTGAGTCCACAGGGCAAGCTTTCTTT. This codes for CASSESTGQAFF.

The gene calls are TRBV7-8 and TRBJ1-2, with 9 bases fitting TRBD1. CDR1 SGHVS and CDR2 FQNEAQ come from the germline V gene. The CDR3 is 14 amino acids. With V trimmed by 4 bases and J by 6 bases, 6 bases remained unmatched. The CDR3 DNA reads as TGTGCCAGCAGCTGGGGGACAGGGAGGGATGGCTACACCTTC. It codes for CASSWGTGRDGYTF.

The gene calls are TRBV7-9 and TRBJ2-5; 8 bases align to TRBD2. Germline lookup yields CDR1 SEHNR and CDR2 FQNEAQ (reference sequence). The trim removed 4 bases at V and 2 bases at J, leaving 3 bases unmatched. The CDR3 extends over 14 amino acids. This chain's CDR3 is CASSSIAGQETQYF. CDR3 DNA sequence: TGTGCCAGCAGCTCAATAGCGGGGCAAGAGACCCAGTACTTC.